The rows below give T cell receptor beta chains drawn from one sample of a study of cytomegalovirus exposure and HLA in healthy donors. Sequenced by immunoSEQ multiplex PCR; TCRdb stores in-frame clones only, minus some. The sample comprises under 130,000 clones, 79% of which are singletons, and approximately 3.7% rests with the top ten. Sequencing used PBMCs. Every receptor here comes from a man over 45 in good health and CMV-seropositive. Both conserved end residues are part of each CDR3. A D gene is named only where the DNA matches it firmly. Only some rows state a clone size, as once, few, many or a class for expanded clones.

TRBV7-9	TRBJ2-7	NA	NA	TGTGCCAGCAGTAGAGCCAACGAGCAGTACTTC	CASSRANEQYF
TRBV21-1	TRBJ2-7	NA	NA	TGTGCCAGCAGAAGTAGCGGGAGTCTGTACGAGCAGTACTTC	CASRSSGSLYEQYF
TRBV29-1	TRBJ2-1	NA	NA	TGCAGCGGAGGTGGTTATGAGCAGTTCTTC	CSGGGYEQFF
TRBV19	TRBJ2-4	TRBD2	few	TGTGCCAGTAGGGGCCCATCGGGAGGAGGACTAAACAAAAACATTCAGTACTTC	CASRGPSGGGLNKNIQYF
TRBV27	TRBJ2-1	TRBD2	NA	TGTGCCAGCAGTTCTTGGGGAGCGGGAGTCAATGAGCAGTTCTTC	CASSSWGAGVNEQFF
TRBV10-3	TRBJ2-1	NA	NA	TGTGCCGGGGGAGGATTGCGCGAGCAGTTCTTC	CAGGGLREQFF
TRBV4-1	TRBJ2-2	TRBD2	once	TGCGCCACCCAAATGACTAGCGGGATAATCGGGGAGCTGTTTTTT	CATQMTSGIIGELFF
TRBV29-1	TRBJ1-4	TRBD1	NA	TGCAGCGTGGTTGGACAGGGAGAAAAACTGTTTTTT	CSVVGQGEKLFF
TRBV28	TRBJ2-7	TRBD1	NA	TGTGCCAGCAGTGTGGACAGGGGAGCGACCGAGCAGTACTTC	CASSVDRGATEQYF
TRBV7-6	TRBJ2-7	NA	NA	TGTGCCAGCAGCTTTCGTAGCGCTAGTGAGCAGTACTTC	CASSFRSASEQYF
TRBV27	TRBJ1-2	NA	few	TGTGCCAGCAGTTTGATGGGACAAGAGATGGGGGGCTACACCTTC	CASSLMGQEMGGYTF
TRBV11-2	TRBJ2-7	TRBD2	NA	TGTGCCAGCAGCCCCGGGACTAGCGGTAAGCTCAGGTACGAGCAGTACTTC	CASSPGTSGKLRYEQYF
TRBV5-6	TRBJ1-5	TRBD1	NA	TGTGCCAGCAGCTGGGGGGCGCAGGGGGACCAGCCCCAGCATTTT	CASSWGAQGDQPQHF
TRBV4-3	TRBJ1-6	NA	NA	TGCGCCAGCAGCCAAGCGGGGGACTTCGCTAATTCACCCCTCCACTTT	CASSQAGDFANSPLHF
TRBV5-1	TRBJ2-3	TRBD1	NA	TGCGCCAGCAGCCTTCTTGCGACAGGGGGAGGCACAGATACGCAGTATTTT	CASSLLATGGGTDTQYF
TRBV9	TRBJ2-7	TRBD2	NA	TGTGCCAGCAGCGTAGCGGGAGGGCCGCTGGACGAGCAGTACTTC	CASSVAGGPLDEQYF
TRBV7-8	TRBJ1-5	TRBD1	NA	TGTGCCAGCAGCCTCGACAGGGGAGGTCAGCCCCAGCATTTT	CASSLDRGGQPQHF
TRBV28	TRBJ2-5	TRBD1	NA	TGTGCCAGCAGTTTAAACAGGGGAGAGACCCAGTACTTC	CASSLNRGETQYF
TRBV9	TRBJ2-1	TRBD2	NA	TGTGCCAGCAGCCCTCGGACTAGTCACAATGAGCAGTTCTTC	CASSPRTSHNEQFF
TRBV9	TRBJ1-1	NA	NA	TGTGCCAGCAGCGTAGGGGCGAACACTGAAGCTTTCTTT	CASSVGANTEAFF
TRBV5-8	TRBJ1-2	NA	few	TGTGCCAGCAGCTTCGGGGGGGGCCTTGGCTATGGCTACACCTTC	CASSFGGGLGYGYTF
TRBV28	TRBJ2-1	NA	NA	TGTGCCAGCAGTACTCCGGAGCTGCAGTTCTTC	CASSTPELQFF
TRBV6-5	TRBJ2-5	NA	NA	TGTGCCAGCATGGAGGTCCAGGGGGGAGGGACCCAGTACTTC	CASMEVQGGGTQYF
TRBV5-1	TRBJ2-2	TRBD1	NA	TGCGCCAGCAGCTTAAAACAGGGGGCCGGCGGGGAGCTGTTTTTT	CASSLKQGAGGELFF
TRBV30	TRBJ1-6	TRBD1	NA	TGTGCCTGGAGGGCCAGGCGGACAGGGGATTCACCCCTCCACTTT	CAWRARRTGDSPLHF
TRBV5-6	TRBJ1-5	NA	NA	TGTGCCAGCAGCTGGAGCGGGGCAGGGCAAACTCAGCCCCAGCATTTT	CASSWSGAGQTQPQHF
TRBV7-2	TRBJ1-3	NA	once	TGTGCCAGCAGCACCCGCGGAGTCGACGGAAACACCATATATTTT	CASSTRGVDGNTIYF
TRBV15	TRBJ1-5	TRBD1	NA	TGTGCCACCAGCAAAGGACAGGGGGCGGCTCAGCCCCAGCATTTT	CATSKGQGAAQPQHF
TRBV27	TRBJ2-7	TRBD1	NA	TGTGCCAGCAAACAGGGGGTAGGATCCTACGAGCAGTACTTC	CASKQGVGSYEQYF
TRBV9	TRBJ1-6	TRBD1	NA	TGTGCCAGCAGCCTGCGGGACAGTGATAATTCACCCCTCCACTTT	CASSLRDSDNSPLHF
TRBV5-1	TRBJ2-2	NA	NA	TGCGCCAGCAGCTTGTTGCGGCAGACGAACACCGGGGAGCTGTTTTTT	CASSLLRQTNTGELFF
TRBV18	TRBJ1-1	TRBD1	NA	TGTGCCAGCTCCCCGGGACAGGGAGGCACTGAAGCTTTCTTT	CASSPGQGGTEAFF
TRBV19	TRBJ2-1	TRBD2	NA	TGTGCCAGTAACCAGGGCGGGAGTCAAGCCGGGGAGCAGTTCTTC	CASNQGGSQAGEQFF
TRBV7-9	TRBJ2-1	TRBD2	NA	TGTGCCAGCAGCGCTCGACTAGCGGGAGGTGAGCAGTTCTTC	CASSARLAGGEQFF
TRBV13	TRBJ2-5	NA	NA	TGTGCCAGCAGCTTACCAGCGGTGGAGACCCAGTACTTC	CASSLPAVETQYF
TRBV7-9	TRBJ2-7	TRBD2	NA	TGTGCCAGCAGCCGAGCGGGAGCCTCCTACGAGCAGTACTTC	CASSRAGASYEQYF
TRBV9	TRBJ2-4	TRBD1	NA	TGTGCCAGCAGCGTAGGGGCAGGGGGACCCAAAAACATTCAGTACTTC	CASSVGAGGPKNIQYF
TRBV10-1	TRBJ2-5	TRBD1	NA	TGCGCCAGCAGTGAGTCGCAGGGGGCGCAGGAGACCCAGTACTTC	CASSESQGAQETQYF
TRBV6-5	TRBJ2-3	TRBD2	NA	TGTGCCAGCAGTGGAGGGAGGGACTCAGATACGCAGTATTTT	CASSGGRDSDTQYF
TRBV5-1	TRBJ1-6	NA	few	TGCGCCAGCAGCTTGGCCAGGCGTCAGGATAATTCACCCCTCCACTTT	CASSLARRQDNSPLHF
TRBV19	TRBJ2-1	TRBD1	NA	TGTGCCAGTAGTATAGCCCCACCGCAAGGACAGGGCTACAATGAGCAGTTCTTC	CASSIAPPQGQGYNEQFF
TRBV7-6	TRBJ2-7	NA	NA	TGTGACAAAGGGGGGGGAGAGGGGTACGAGCAGTACTTC	CDKGGGEGYEQYF
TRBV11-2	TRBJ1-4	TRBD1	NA	TGTGCCAGCAGCGGAGGGACAGCTATTAATGAAAAACTGTTTTTT	CASSGGTAINEKLFF
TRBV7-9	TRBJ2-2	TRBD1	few	TGTGCCAGCACCCTTACAGGGGCGAACACCGGGGAGCTGTTTTTT	CASTLTGANTGELFF
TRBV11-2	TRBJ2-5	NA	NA	TGTGCCAGCAGCTTAATCCGGGGAACCCAAGAGACCCAGTACTTC	CASSLIRGTQETQYF
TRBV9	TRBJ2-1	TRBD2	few	TGTGCCAGCAGCGATCGGACTAGCGGGCCGTACTTCTTC	CASSDRTSGPYFF
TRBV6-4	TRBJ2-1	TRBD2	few	TGTGCCAGCAGTCCCTCCTCTAGCGGGGGCTACAATGAGCAGTTCTTC	CASSPSSSGGYNEQFF
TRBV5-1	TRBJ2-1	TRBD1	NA	TGCGCCAGCAGCTTGGAGGGACAGGGGACTGAGCAGTTCTTC	CASSLEGQGTEQFF
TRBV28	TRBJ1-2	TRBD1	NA	TGTGCCAGCAGACCCCGGACAGGGGAAGGCTACACCTTC	CASRPRTGEGYTF
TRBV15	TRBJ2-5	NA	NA	TGTGCCACCAGCGAGGTATACCAAGAGACCCAGTACTTC	CATSEVYQETQYF
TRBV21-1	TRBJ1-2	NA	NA	TGTGCCAGCAGCAAACGGCGGTCATTCATGAGAGGCTACACCTTC	CASSKRRSFMRGYTF
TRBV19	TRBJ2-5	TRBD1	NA	TGTGCCAGTAGTATTGACAGGGGGCGAGAGACCCAGTACTTC	CASSIDRGRETQYF
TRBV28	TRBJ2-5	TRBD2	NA	TGTGCCAGCAGCACCCCGGGACTAGCGGGAGTTGAGACCCAGTACTTC	CASSTPGLAGVETQYF
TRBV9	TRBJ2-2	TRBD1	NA	TGTGCCAGCAGCGTTAGACAGGGGGCGGTAACCGGGGAGCTGTTTTTT	CASSVRQGAVTGELFF
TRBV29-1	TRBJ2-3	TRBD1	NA	TGCAGCGTTGAACCCAGGGCCCGGCGGGGCCAGGGGGCGAGCACAGATACGCAGTATTTT	CSVEPRARRGQGASTDTQYF
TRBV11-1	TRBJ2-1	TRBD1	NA	TGTGCCAGCAGCGGTAACACGGGACAGGGGATGGAGCAGTTCTTC	CASSGNTGQGMEQFF